This T cell receptor beta chain derives from a study of blood T cell repertoires in COVID-19. Background on the study: PBMCs, B-cell-depleted T cells, or T cells provided the cDNA or gDNA that made up the material.

On this clone itself: A read error may produce the germline difference seen at one junction end.

Germline CDR1 and CDR2: SNHLY and FYNNEI. The CDR3 length is 15 residues. The authors' processing: Reference gene primer amplification in the assay estimated nucleated cell counts. TCRdb keeps only in-frame clones here, not all; method: immunoSEQ multiplex PCR. V and J calls and clone size come straight from that table; D and trimming were deduced from the DNA. There are around 250,000 clones in the sample; around 80% occur only once, and roughly 3.3% lies in the top ten. Material: peripheral blood. This sequence joins TRBV2 and TRBJ2-1; TRBD2 matches at 9 bases. This clonotype was sampled from a woman under 30 with acute or convalescent COVID-19. CDR3 protein: CASREAGGPYNEQFF. In nucleotides, the CDR3 is TGTGCCAGCAGAGAAGCGGGAGGACCCTACAATGAGCAGTTCTTC.